The 29 T cell receptor beta chains below all came from one sample that was sequenced in a study of T cell repertoires in cytomegalovirus infection (dated by TCRdb to between 2017 and 2020). The instrument given in TCRdb is Illumina HiSeq 1500. TCRdb reran the public reads through fastp at Q25 and MiXCR, keeping productive beta chains. Each record represents a unique CDR3 protein, reported with the most common genes and DNA among its rows. The sample contains some 940,000 distinct CDR3 sequences, around 29% of them found a single time. Jointly, the top ten make up about 14% of the sample. This specimen's treatment or condition label, interpreted: in vitro stimulation with specific CMV peptide epitopes to enrich CMV-specific T cells. For these receptors, no antigen is known. Source: cultured CD8+ T cells from PBMCs, taken from culture after CMV antigen stimulation. All receptors derive from a human donor in good health (CMV status not recorded). Some clones in this sample may be carry-over from other donors' samples.

V usage is TRBV23-1 and J usage is TRBJ2-3; D is unclear. TRBV23-1 is known as an ORF, though its function is uncertain. This CDR3 has 16 residues. Trimming cost V 8 bases and J 0 bases, with 18 bases left between them. CDR3 DNA: TGCGCCAGCGGCCAGAGGTCCGACTCTAGCACAGATACGCAGTATTTT. Translating it yields CASGQRSDSSTDTQYF.

The rearrangement joins TRBV12-3 or TRBV12-4 to TRBJ1-1; D gene unclear. V lost 5 bases to trimming and J lost 4 bases, with 17 bases between them. CDR3 length: 15 residues. DNA of the CDR3: TGTGCCAGCAGTCTAAGGACGGTGGCAGTCACTGAAGCTTTCTTT. This gives the protein CASSLRTVAVTEAFF.

For the CDR3, the DNA is TGTGCCAGCAGCTGGACAGGGATGGAGCAGTTCTTC. It encodes CASSWTGMEQFF. The chain couples TRBV7-6 to TRBJ2-1; 8 bases fit TRBD1. CDR1 is SGHVS and CDR2 is FNYEAQ in the germline V gene. Germline trimming cut 4 bases from V and 10 bases from J; bases unmatched to any gene: 3. The CDR3 length is 12 residues. Together with reference TRBV7-6 and TRBJ2-1, the CDR3 gives the full variable domain: GAGVSQSPRYKVTKRGQDVALRCDPISGHVSLYWYRQALGQGPEFLTYFNYEAQQDKSGLPNDRFSAERPEGSISTLTIQRTEQRDSAMYRCASSWTGMEQFFGPGTRLTVL.

The V and J genes are TRBV11-2 and TRBJ2-3, with 7 bases identical to TRBD2. CDR3 length equals 16 residues. Looked up from germline, CDR1 is SGHAT and CDR2 is FQNNGV. The ends lost 1 base at V and 7 bases at J; junction bases unmatched: 11. The CDR3 reads CASSLVVSGPKNTQYF. The CDR3, as DNA: TGTGCCAGCAGCTTAGTAGTTAGCGGGCCTAAAAATACGCAGTATTTT.

Of note for this clonotype: A much larger clone sits a single nucleotide away, making a read error possible. The J gene is TRBJ2-5, the V gene TRBV7-6, with TRBD2 identical over 10 bases. The CDR3 is made up of 16 amino acids. The germline CDR1 and CDR2 sequences are SGHVS and FNYEAQ. The CDR3 spells CANSFLAGVVVETQYF. The CDR3 DNA reads as TGTGCCAACAGCTTCCTAGCGGGGGTTGTAGTAGAGACCCAGTACTTC.

V and J are TRBV27 and TRBJ1-2; D possibly corresponds to TRBD1 (6 bases). Trimming shortened V by 3 bases and J by 4 bases, and 12 bases separated the two germline ends. There are 14 residues in the CDR3. Germline V gene data show CDR1 as MNHEY and CDR2 as SMNVEV (reference sequence). The CDR3 nucleotides are TGTGCCAGCAGTTTGCAGGGGCCCGGCTATGGCTACACCTTC. Translated: CASSLQGPGYGYTF.

The gene calls are TRBV3-1 and TRBJ1-6; D remains ambiguous. Germline V gene sequence: CDR1 LGHDT, CDR2 YNNKEL (reference sequence). V gave up 0 bases and J gave up 0 bases, with 9 bases separating them. The CDR3 has 17 residues. CDR3 bases: TGTGCCAGCAGCCAAGATCTGATGAGCTCCTATAATTCACCCCTCCACTTT. It yields the protein CASSQDLMSSYNSPLHF.

The V call is TRBV6-1, the J call TRBJ2-2; weak D call: TRBD1 (5 bases). This CDR3 contains 13 residues. Trimming left V 5 bases short and J 9 bases short, with 13 bases between. Germline lookup yields CDR1 MNHNS and CDR2 SASEGT. CDR3: CASSRGLGRELFF. The DNA for the CDR3 is TGTGCCAGCAGTCGCGGTCTGGGGCGGGAGCTGTTTTTT.

This clonotype was observed a handful of times. This chain links TRBV7-2 with TRBJ2-7; D uncertain. The CDR3 sequence is 15 residues long. Germline CDR1 is SGHTA and CDR2 is FQGNSA. V was cut by 1 base and J by 6 bases, with 16 bases left in between. The DNA for the CDR3 is TGTGCCAGCAGCTTAGACTGGGGTGGGATACGCGAGCAGTACTTC. It specifies CASSLDWGGIREQYF.

This clonotype was recorded at least ten times. This rearrangement joins TRBV7-9 to TRBJ2-7; D is ambiguous. V dropped 1 base and J dropped 3 bases, with 13 bases sitting between them. The V gene's germline CDR1 is SEHNR and CDR2 FQNEAQ (reference sequence). CDR3 length: 15 residues. DNA of the CDR3: TGTGCCAGCAGCTTAGACGGTACAGTCTTCTACGAGCAGTACTTC. It yields the protein CASSLDGTVFYEQYF.

Details on this clonotype: This may arise from a read error, as a much more abundant clone is one base away. The chain recombines TRBV7-2 with TRBJ2-1; D may match TRBD1 or TRBD2 (6 bases each). The CDR3 totals 15 residues. Germline V gives CDR1 SGHTA, CDR2 FQGNSA. The DNA of the CDR3 is TGTGCCAGCGGCTTAGGGGGAGGCAGGAACAATGAGCAGTTCTTC. This codes for CASGLGGGRNNEQFF.

The rearrangement uses TRBV5-1 and TRBJ2-1; 12 bases are shared with TRBD2. The V gene end was trimmed by 2 bases and the J gene end by 6 bases; junction bases not matched to a gene: 9. The CDR3 extends over 17 amino acids. Germline loops: CDR1 SGHRS, CDR2 YFSETQ. The CDR3 nucleotides are TGCGCCAGCAGCTTCCCTCCTAGCGGGGGGGCTTTCAATGAGCAGTTCTTC. Residues: CASSFPPSGGAFNEQFF.

This clonotype has at least ten counts. This sequence joins TRBV7-6 and TRBJ2-7, with D possibly being TRBD2 (6 bases). V lost 0 bases and J lost 2, with 8 bases in between. The CDR3 is 14 residues long. Germline CDR1 is SGHVS and CDR2 is FNYEAQ. The CDR3 sequence is CASSLAEGPYEQYF. The CDR3 DNA follows: TGTGCCAGCAGCTTAGCGGAGGGTCCCTACGAGCAGTACTTC.

Concerning this clonotype itself: This may stem from a read error, because a much larger clone lies one nucleotide away. This chain links TRBV7-4 with TRBJ1-2, with D perhaps TRBD1 (5 bases). The CDR3 extends over 14 amino acids. Looked up from germline, CDR1 is SGHVT and CDR2 is SQSDAQ. Trimming removed 5 bases from V and 2 bases from J, with 12 bases in between. Here the CDR3 reads CASSHSTGNYGYTF. In DNA form, the CDR3 reads TGTGCCAGCAGCCATTCAACAGGCAACTATGGCTACACCTTC.

This clonotype was seen a handful of times. This may stem from a read error, because a much larger clone lies one nucleotide away. The chain joins TRBV7-2 to TRBJ2-3; TRBD1 might be the D (5 bases). The ends were cut back, 5 bases at V and 0 bases at J, with 15 bases in the middle. The germline CDR1 and CDR2 sequences are SGHTA and FQGNSA. This CDR3 region has 16 residues. The CDR3 reads CASSPDTIPSTDTQYF. CDR3 nucleotide sequence: TGTGCCAGCAGCCCGGACACAATCCCTAGCACAGATACGCAGTATTTT.

The rearrangement joins TRBV12-3 or TRBV12-4 to TRBJ1-1; 7 bases are shared with TRBD1. J lost 6 bases, V lost 5 bases, and 9 bases had no gene match. This CDR3 is built from 14 residues. The CDR3, as DNA: TGTGCCAGCAGTCCGACAGGGATTTTGGCTGAAGCTTTCTTT. It specifies CASSPTGILAEAFF.

The rearrangement uses TRBV4-1 and TRBJ1-1; TRBD1 matches 7 bases. The CDR3 runs to 17 residues. V dropped 0 bases and J dropped 0; count of bases not matched to a gene: 7. Germline values: CDR1 MGHRA, CDR2 YSYEKL. CDR3 in amino acids: CASSQDPSGGMNTEAFF. DNA of the CDR3: TGCGCCAGCAGCCAAGATCCCTCAGGGGGAATGAACACTGAAGCTTTCTTT.

The chain combines TRBV10-3 with TRBJ1-1, with 10 bases that match TRBD1. Germline V gives CDR1 ENHRY, CDR2 SYGVKD. V trimming: 4 bases; J trimming: 4 bases; junction bases outside the gene matches: 15. The CDR3 runs 18 residues. The CDR3 sequence is CAISATGQGGSLGTEAFF. The CDR3 DNA follows: TGTGCCATCAGTGCGACCGGACAGGGGGGTTCACTCGGCACTGAAGCTTTCTTT.

The rearrangement joins TRBV29-1 to TRBJ2-7; 7 nucleotides agree with TRBD2. The CDR3 totals 18 residues. Trimming took 0 bases from V and 4 from J; bases not matched to a gene: 18. In germline, CDR1 is SQVTM, CDR2 ANQGSEA. The CDR3 DNA sequence: TGCAGCGTTGAAGACGTGGGGGGGACCCCAACGTGCCTTTACGAGCAGTACGTC. Encoded protein: CSVEDVGGTPTCLYEQYV.

This clonotype was counted between two and nine times. The chain combines TRBV5-6 with TRBJ2-7; D may correspond to TRBD1 or TRBD2 (6 bases each). Trimming stripped 2 bases from V and 1 base from J, with 16 bases between. The CDR3 has 16 residues. Germline V gene lookup returns CDR1 SGHDT and CDR2 YYEEEE. CDR3 DNA: TGTGCCAGCAGCTTTGGGGGGCGGACGATTTCCTACGAGCAGTACGTC. Encoded protein: CASSFGGRTISYEQYV.

The chain carries TRBV20-1 and TRBJ2-7; D is perhaps TRBD1 (6 bases). The CDR3 is made up of 15 amino acids. V was pared by 0 bases and J by 2 bases, with 14 bases between. CDR1 and CDR2 (germline): DFQATT, SNEGSKA (reference sequence). For the CDR3, the DNA is TGCAGTGCTAGAGATCTCCTAGGACAGACCTACGAGCAGTACGTC. Its protein is CSARDLLGQTYEQYV.

This chain uses TRBV6-2 or TRBV6-3 with TRBJ2-7; possibly TRBD2 for D (5 bases). V was trimmed by 6 bases and J by 4 bases, leaving 10 bases between them. This CDR3 has 12 residues. From germline, CDR1 is MNHEY and CDR2 SVGEGT. The CDR3 loop reads CASRDEGYEQYV. CDR3 nucleotides: TGTGCCAGCAGGGACGAGGGTTACGAGCAGTACGTC.

This chain connects TRBV4-1 to TRBJ2-2; no definite D call. Germline V gene sequence: CDR1 MGHRA, CDR2 YSYEKL. This CDR3 has 13 amino acids. Trimming pared 3 bases from V and 5 bases from J, leaving 7 bases between. In nucleotides, the CDR3 is TGCGCCAGCAGCCAGACACCAACCGGGGAGCTGTTTTTT. Translating gives CASSQTPTGELFF.

This clonotype has a handful of counts. The rearrangement joins TRBV6-5 to TRBJ1-2, with TRBD1 matching over 7 bases. V gave up 0 bases and J gave up 7 bases; unmatched junction bases: 5. The CDR3 is 14 amino acids. Germline V gene data show CDR1 as MNHEY and CDR2 as SVGAGI. The CDR3 DNA is TGTGCCAGCAGTTACTCAGGGGGCGCAGGTGGCTACACCTTC. It yields the protein CASSYSGGAGGYTF.

This clonotype appeared a single time. The genes are TRBV6-2 or TRBV6-3 and TRBJ2-2; D not resolved. Germline CDR1 MNHEY, CDR2 SVGEGT. The CDR3 extends over 12 amino acids. The germline V and J ends were trimmed by 10 bases and 8 bases, with 14 bases remaining between them. CDR3 in DNA: TGTGCCACAGACATGCCCCAGGGGGAGCTGTTTTTT. Translation: CATDMPQGELFF.

The V and J genes are TRBV6-6 and TRBJ2-5; 9 bases are shared with TRBD1. Germline loops: CDR1 MNHNY, CDR2 SVGAGI (reference sequence). J gave up 4 bases and V 5 bases, and 8 bases lay outside the gene matches. CDR3 length equals 15 residues. In DNA form, the CDR3 reads TGTGCCAGCAGTGGCCGGGACAGGGTGAGAGAGACCCAGTACTTC. Translation gives CASSGRDRVRETQYF.

The chain combines TRBV5-1 with TRBJ2-5, with unresolved D. There are 12 residues in the CDR3. V was cut by 6 bases and J by 3 bases, with 9 bases left in between. Germline V lookup: CDR1 SGHRS, CDR2 YFSETQ. CDR3 in amino acids: CASKLREETQYF. CDR3 coding DNA: TGCGCCAGCAAGCTAAGGGAAGAGACCCAGTACTTC.

As for this clonotype: A read error may produce the germline difference seen at one junction end. The chain joins TRBV7-9 to TRBJ1-2; TRBD1 matches 7 bases. The CDR3 runs to 13 residues. Germline values: CDR1 SEHNR, CDR2 FQNEAQ (reference sequence). DNA for the CDR3: TGTGCTAGCAGCCACGTTCCAACAGGGGCCCCCACCTTC. Translating gives CASSHVPTGAPTF.

The chain is built from TRBV9 and TRBJ1-1; a weak D match, TRBD1 (6 bases). The CDR3 sequence is 17 residues long. CDR1 and CDR2 from the germline V gene are SGDLS and YYNGEE. Trimming cost V 1 base and J 3 bases, with 19 bases left between them. In DNA form, the CDR3 reads TGTGCCAGCAGCGTAAACTCGATAGGGGGGTCATACACTGAAGCTTTCTTT. It is translated as CASSVNSIGGSYTEAFF.